What follows describes a single T cell receptor beta chain. This PCR relied on a set of 60 Vbeta primers and 13 Jbeta primers. Only in-frame clones appear in the TCRdb table, and some are missing; sequencing was by immunoSEQ multiplex PCR. Among over 65,000 clones listed, around 80% were seen once. This sample is drawn from a study of cytomegalovirus exposure and HLA in healthy donors. Trimming removed 0 bases at V and 2 bases at J, with 17 bases between. The length of the CDR3 is 17 residues. The V gene's germline CDR1 is LNHNV and CDR2 YYDKDF (reference sequence). This chain uses TRBV15 with TRBJ2-7, with a weak D call TRBD1 (6 bases). The TCR comes from a man aged 35 to 55 in good health and CMV-seronegative. The source material was PBMCs. The CDR3 here is CATSREGAQGMAYEQYF. The CDR3 region has the DNA TGTGCCACCAGCAGAGAGGGGGCCCAGGGGATGGCCTACGAGCAGTACTTC.